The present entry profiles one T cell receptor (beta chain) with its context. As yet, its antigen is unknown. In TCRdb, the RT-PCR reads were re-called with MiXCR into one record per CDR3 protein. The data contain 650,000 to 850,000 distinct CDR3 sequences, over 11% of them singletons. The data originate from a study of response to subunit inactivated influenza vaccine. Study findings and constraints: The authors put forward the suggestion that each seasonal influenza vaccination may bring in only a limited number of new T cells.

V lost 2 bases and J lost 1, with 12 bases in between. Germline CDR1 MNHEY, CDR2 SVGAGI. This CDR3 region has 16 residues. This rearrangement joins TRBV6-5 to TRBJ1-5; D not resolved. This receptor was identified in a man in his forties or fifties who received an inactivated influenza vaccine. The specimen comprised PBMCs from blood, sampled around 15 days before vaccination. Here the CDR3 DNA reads TGTGCCAGCAGTTACGTGGGCCTGAGGAGCAATCAGCCCCAGCATTTT. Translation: CASSYVGLRSNQPQHF.